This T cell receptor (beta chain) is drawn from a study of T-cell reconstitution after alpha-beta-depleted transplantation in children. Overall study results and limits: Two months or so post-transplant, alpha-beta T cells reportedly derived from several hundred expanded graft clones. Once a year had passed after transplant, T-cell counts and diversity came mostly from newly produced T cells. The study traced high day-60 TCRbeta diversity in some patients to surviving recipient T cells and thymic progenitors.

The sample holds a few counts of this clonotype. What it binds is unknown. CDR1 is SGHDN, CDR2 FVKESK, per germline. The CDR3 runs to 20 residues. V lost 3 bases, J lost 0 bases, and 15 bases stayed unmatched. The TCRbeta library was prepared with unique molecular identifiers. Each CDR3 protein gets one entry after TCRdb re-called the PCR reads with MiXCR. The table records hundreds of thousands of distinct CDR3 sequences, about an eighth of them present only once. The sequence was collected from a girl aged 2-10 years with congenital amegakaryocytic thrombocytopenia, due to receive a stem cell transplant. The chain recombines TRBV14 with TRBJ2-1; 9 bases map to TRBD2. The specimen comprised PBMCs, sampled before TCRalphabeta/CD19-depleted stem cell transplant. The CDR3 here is CASSQTPPFLAGLSYNEQFF. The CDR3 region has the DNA TGTGCCAGCAGCCAGACGCCCCCCTTTCTAGCGGGACTCTCCTACAATGAGCAGTTCTTC.